The rows below give T cell receptor beta chains drawn from one sample of a study of a mutant IDH1 vaccine in newly diagnosed glioma. Produced via immunoSEQ multiplex PCR; TCRdb's table is partial and in-frame only. The sample records tens of thousands of clones, roughly 61% being singletons. No cognate antigen is known for these TCRs. The sample here was peripheral blood mononuclear cells (PBMCs), taken from a glioma patient whose treatment included an IDH1 peptide vaccine. The receptors here all came from a man between 35 and 55 years old with glioma. Some clones in this sample may be carry-over from other donors' samples. Both conserved end residues are part of each CDR3. The D gene is left open where the match is weak. Clone size is stated in some rows and not others, as once, few, many or a class when expanded.

j_gene: TRBJ1-1
v_gene: TRBV6-5
abundance: NA
d_gene: NA
CDR3nt: TGTGCCAGCAGTTACGGGGCAGGGGATGGCGTCCCCAAAGCTTTCTTT
CDR3aa: CASSYGAGDGVPKAFF

j_gene: TRBJ1-4
v_gene: TRBV7-8
abundance: NA
d_gene: TRBD1
CDR3nt: TGTGCCAGCAGCCCCCGAGGAGGACAGGGGGATGTTAGGGGAAAACTGTTTTTT
CDR3aa: CASSPRGGQGDVRGKLFF

j_gene: TRBJ2-2
v_gene: TRBV10-2
abundance: NA
d_gene: NA
CDR3nt: TGCGCCAGCAGTGAGGGCTCTTACACCGGGGAGCTGTTTTTT
CDR3aa: CASSEGSYTGELFF

j_gene: TRBJ1-1
v_gene: TRBV4-1
abundance: many
d_gene: NA
CDR3nt: TGCGCCAGTCAGGGTAACTGGAAGGGAACTGAAGCTTTCTTT
CDR3aa: CASQGNWKGTEAFF

j_gene: TRBJ2-1
v_gene: TRBV2
abundance: NA
d_gene: NA
CDR3nt: TGTGCCAGCCTGGGGAATGAGCAGTTCTTC
CDR3aa: CASLGNEQFF

j_gene: TRBJ1-5
v_gene: TRBV2
abundance: NA
d_gene: TRBD1
CDR3nt: TGTGCCAGCAGTGGCGGACAGGGGAAAATTCAGCCCCAGCATTTT
CDR3aa: CASSGGQGKIQPQHF

j_gene: TRBJ2-5
v_gene: TRBV7-6
abundance: NA
d_gene: NA
CDR3nt: TGTGCCAGCAGCTTAGCGGGGGGGCTTCTAGAGACCCAGTACTTC
CDR3aa: CASSLAGGLLETQYF

j_gene: TRBJ2-7
v_gene: TRBV5-1
abundance: once
d_gene: NA
CDR3nt: TGCGCCAGCAGCTTGGGCCCTTCTTCCTACGAGCAGTACTTC
CDR3aa: CASSLGPSSYEQYF

j_gene: TRBJ1-1
v_gene: TRBV13
abundance: few
d_gene: NA
CDR3nt: TGTGCCAGCAGCCCCCGTCAGGGGAACACTGAAGCTTTCTTT
CDR3aa: CASSPRQGNTEAFF

j_gene: TRBJ2-5
v_gene: TRBV5-1
abundance: NA
d_gene: TRBD1
CDR3nt: TGCGCCAGCAGCCCGGCACAGGGGGCAATGGCGTGGGAGACCCAGTACTTC
CDR3aa: CASSPAQGAMAWETQYF

j_gene: TRBJ1-3
v_gene: TRBV7-9
abundance: NA
d_gene: NA
CDR3nt: TGTGCCAGCAGCTTATTCGGGGAATCTGGAAACACCATATATTTT
CDR3aa: CASSLFGESGNTIYF

j_gene: TRBJ2-2
v_gene: TRBV5-8
abundance: few
d_gene: NA
CDR3nt: TGTGCCAGCAGCAGAGACAACTTGAACACCGGGGAGCTGTTTTTT
CDR3aa: CASSRDNLNTGELFF

j_gene: TRBJ1-1
v_gene: TRBV19
abundance: NA
d_gene: NA
CDR3nt: TGTGCCAGTAGCAGACAGCCCGGGGGCACTGAAGCTTTCTTT
CDR3aa: CASSRQPGGTEAFF

j_gene: TRBJ2-5
v_gene: TRBV5-1
abundance: NA
d_gene: TRBD2
CDR3nt: TGCGCCAGCAGCTCGGGACGGGGGGTAGAGACCCAGTACTTC
CDR3aa: CASSSGRGVETQYF

j_gene: TRBJ2-1
v_gene: TRBV7-7
abundance: NA
d_gene: NA
CDR3nt: TGTGCCAGCAGCTTAGCGGGACTGTCCAATGAGCAGTTCTTC
CDR3aa: CASSLAGLSNEQFF

j_gene: TRBJ2-2
v_gene: TRBV30
abundance: few
d_gene: NA
CDR3nt: TGTGCCTGGAAAGGATCCACGAACACCGGGGAGCTGTTTTTT
CDR3aa: CAWKGSTNTGELFF

j_gene: TRBJ2-5
v_gene: TRBV5-4
abundance: NA
d_gene: TRBD1
CDR3nt: TGTGCCAGCAGCTTACAGGGGGCGGGTCAAGAGACCCAGTACTTC
CDR3aa: CASSLQGAGQETQYF

j_gene: TRBJ2-7
v_gene: TRBV13
abundance: NA
d_gene: TRBD2
CDR3nt: TGTGCCAGCAGCTTTAGTGGGGGGGCCTACGAGCAGTACTTC
CDR3aa: CASSFSGGAYEQYF

j_gene: TRBJ1-1
v_gene: TRBV6-1
abundance: NA
d_gene: NA
CDR3nt: TGTGCCAGCACCATGACCTATGACACTGAAGCTTTCTTT
CDR3aa: CASTMTYDTEAFF

j_gene: TRBJ2-5
v_gene: TRBV7-7
abundance: NA
d_gene: NA
CDR3nt: TGTGCCAGCAGCTACCAGGGAAAGCAGACCCAGTACTTC
CDR3aa: CASSYQGKQTQYF

j_gene: TRBJ2-1
v_gene: TRBV5-1
abundance: NA
d_gene: TRBD2
CDR3nt: TGCGCCAGCAGCTTGGAGGTAGCGGGGCCCTACAATGAGCAGTTCTTC
CDR3aa: CASSLEVAGPYNEQFF

j_gene: TRBJ1-1
v_gene: TRBV5-6
abundance: NA
d_gene: TRBD1
CDR3nt: TGTGCCAGCAGCGGGACAGGGATCACTGAAGCTTTCTTT
CDR3aa: CASSGTGITEAFF

j_gene: TRBJ1-6
v_gene: TRBV19
abundance: few
d_gene: TRBD1
CDR3nt: TGTGCCAGTAGTCTTCAACAGGGGGCTGCCTATAATTCACCCCTCCACTTT
CDR3aa: CASSLQQGAAYNSPLHF

j_gene: TRBJ2-7
v_gene: TRBV4-1
abundance: once
d_gene: NA
CDR3nt: TGCGCCAGCAGCCAAGCAGGCGCGGGTATCTACGGGGCGGTTTACGAGCAGTACTTC
CDR3aa: CASSQAGAGIYGAVYEQYF

j_gene: TRBJ2-1
v_gene: TRBV6-5
abundance: NA
d_gene: NA
CDR3nt: TGTGCCAGCAGTTACGGGACTTTCGGCTCCTACAATGAGCAGTTCTTC
CDR3aa: CASSYGTFGSYNEQFF

j_gene: TRBJ1-3
v_gene: TRBV2
abundance: NA
d_gene: NA
CDR3nt: TGTGCCAGCAAGGCTCTCACGGGCGTGGTGGGAAACACCATATATTTT
CDR3aa: CASKALTGVVGNTIYF

j_gene: TRBJ1-1
v_gene: TRBV2
abundance: NA
d_gene: TRBD1
CDR3nt: TGTGCCAGCCCGGGACAGGCGGACACTGAAGCTTTCTTT
CDR3aa: CASPGQADTEAFF

j_gene: TRBJ2-1
v_gene: TRBV7-9
abundance: NA
d_gene: NA
CDR3nt: TGTGCCAGCAACTACTTTGGGCCGGGGAATGGCAATGAGCAGTTCTTC
CDR3aa: CASNYFGPGNGNEQFF

j_gene: TRBJ1-2
v_gene: TRBV19
abundance: NA
d_gene: TRBD1
CDR3nt: TGTGCCAGTAGAGTTTCAGGACAGGGCGGCTACACCTTC
CDR3aa: CASRVSGQGGYTF

j_gene: TRBJ2-3
v_gene: TRBV11-3
abundance: NA
d_gene: NA
CDR3nt: TGTGCCAGCAGCCTCGGAAGCACAGATACGCAGTATTTT
CDR3aa: CASSLGSTDTQYF

j_gene: TRBJ2-7
v_gene: TRBV7-8
abundance: NA
d_gene: NA
CDR3nt: TGTGCCAGCAGCTGGGAGGGGGGGGGAACAGTGGAGCAGTACTTC
CDR3aa: CASSWEGGGTVEQYF

j_gene: TRBJ2-1
v_gene: TRBV20-1
abundance: NA
d_gene: NA
CDR3nt: TGCAGTGCTTCAACTAACAATGAGCAGTTCTTC
CDR3aa: CSASTNNEQFF

j_gene: TRBJ1-2
v_gene: TRBV12-5
abundance: once
d_gene: TRBD1
CDR3nt: TGTGCTAGTGAGAGTGGACAGGGCTTCTCCTACACCTTC
CDR3aa: CASESGQGFSYTF

j_gene: TRBJ1-2
v_gene: TRBV6-5
abundance: NA
d_gene: NA
CDR3nt: TGTGCCAGCAGTTACGGCCAGGGGAGCTACACCTTC
CDR3aa: CASSYGQGSYTF

j_gene: TRBJ2-7
v_gene: TRBV6-1
abundance: NA
d_gene: TRBD1
CDR3nt: TGTGCCAGCAGCCGAGGACAGGGCTCCTACGAGCAGTACTTC
CDR3aa: CASSRGQGSYEQYF

j_gene: TRBJ2-3
v_gene: TRBV2
abundance: once
d_gene: TRBD2
CDR3nt: TGTGCCAGCAGTGAAACCATAGCGGGGGGGCAGACAGATACGCAGTATTTT
CDR3aa: CASSETIAGGQTDTQYF

j_gene: TRBJ1-3
v_gene: TRBV13
abundance: NA
d_gene: NA
CDR3nt: TGTGCCAGCAGCTTAGGGGACAGTCTCCTAAGCTCTGGAAACACCATATATTTT
CDR3aa: CASSLGDSLLSSGNTIYF

j_gene: TRBJ1-1
v_gene: TRBV6-6
abundance: NA
d_gene: TRBD1
CDR3nt: TGTGCCAGCAGGCCAGGACAGGGAGGGACTGAAGCTTTCTTT
CDR3aa: CASRPGQGGTEAFF

j_gene: TRBJ1-1
v_gene: TRBV27
abundance: few
d_gene: NA
CDR3nt: TGTGCCAGCAGACCATCCCTACGTGGGAACACTGAAGCTTTCTTT
CDR3aa: CASRPSLRGNTEAFF

j_gene: TRBJ1-2
v_gene: TRBV4-1
abundance: NA
d_gene: TRBD1
CDR3nt: TGCGCCAGCAGCCAAACGGGGGACAGGGGCCTCTATGGCTACACCTTC
CDR3aa: CASSQTGDRGLYGYTF

j_gene: TRBJ2-1
v_gene: TRBV12-5
abundance: NA
d_gene: TRBD2
CDR3nt: TGTGCTAGTGGTTCCGGGACTAGCGGGGGAATTGAGCAGTTCTTC
CDR3aa: CASGSGTSGGIEQFF

j_gene: TRBJ1-5
v_gene: TRBV7-2
abundance: NA
d_gene: NA
CDR3nt: TGTGCCAGCAGCTTAGGGTTTTTTGCAAGGCCCCAGCATTTT
CDR3aa: CASSLGFFARPQHF

j_gene: TRBJ1-6
v_gene: TRBV28
abundance: NA
d_gene: TRBD1
CDR3nt: TGTGCCAGCACCTGGAGGGGACAGAATTCACCCCTCCACTTT
CDR3aa: CASTWRGQNSPLHF

j_gene: TRBJ2-2
v_gene: TRBV11-2
abundance: once
d_gene: NA
CDR3nt: TGTGCCAGCATCAGGACTAAGAACACCGGGGAGCTGTTTTTT
CDR3aa: CASIRTKNTGELFF

j_gene: TRBJ1-1
v_gene: TRBV6-6
abundance: NA
d_gene: NA
CDR3nt: TGTGCCAGCAGTCTACAGGGCACTGAAGCTTTCTTT
CDR3aa: CASSLQGTEAFF

j_gene: TRBJ2-7
v_gene: TRBV6-1
abundance: NA
d_gene: NA
CDR3nt: TGTGCCAGCAGCGAAGGGACACCCGGCTACGAGCAGTACTTC
CDR3aa: CASSEGTPGYEQYF

j_gene: TRBJ1-2
v_gene: TRBV7-9
abundance: NA
d_gene: TRBD1
CDR3nt: TGTGCCAGCAGCTTGGGGGAAGGACAGGGGGGCGGCTACACCTTC
CDR3aa: CASSLGEGQGGGYTF

j_gene: TRBJ2-1
v_gene: TRBV19
abundance: medium-sized
d_gene: NA
CDR3nt: TGTGCCCGTTGGTACCGCGTTAATGAGCAGTTCTTC
CDR3aa: CARWYRVNEQFF

j_gene: TRBJ2-5
v_gene: TRBV19
abundance: NA
d_gene: NA
CDR3nt: TGTGCCAGTAGTATACTTGCCGGATTCCAAGAGACCCAGTACTTC
CDR3aa: CASSILAGFQETQYF

j_gene: TRBJ2-1
v_gene: TRBV15
abundance: NA
d_gene: NA
CDR3nt: TGTGCCACCAGCAGAGACTCCGGGACTCTCTCCTACAATGAGCAGTTCTTC
CDR3aa: CATSRDSGTLSYNEQFF

j_gene: TRBJ1-1
v_gene: TRBV2
abundance: NA
d_gene: NA
CDR3nt: TGTGCAAACCGAAGGGAGGGCGGCCCGACCACTGAAGCTTTCTTT
CDR3aa: CANRREGGPTTEAFF

j_gene: TRBJ1-1
v_gene: TRBV30
abundance: NA
d_gene: NA
CDR3nt: TGTGCCTGGAATTTGAGGGGGTTCACTGAAGCTTTCTTT
CDR3aa: CAWNLRGFTEAFF

j_gene: TRBJ1-1
v_gene: TRBV2
abundance: NA
d_gene: NA
CDR3nt: TGTGCCATCTCCCAGACCTACGCCGAGACTGAAGCTTTCTTT
CDR3aa: CAISQTYAETEAFF

j_gene: TRBJ2-2
v_gene: TRBV7-9
abundance: few
d_gene: NA
CDR3nt: TGTGCCAGCAGCTTAGCGGGGAGGAACACCGGGGAGCTGTTTTTT
CDR3aa: CASSLAGRNTGELFF

j_gene: TRBJ2-5
v_gene: TRBV13
abundance: NA
d_gene: TRBD2
CDR3nt: TGTGCCAGCAGCTTTGAAGCGGGGTTAAAAGAGACCCAGTACTTC
CDR3aa: CASSFEAGLKETQYF